Listed below are T cell receptor beta chains from one sample, sequenced in a study of neurological immune-mediated disorders. TCRdb re-called the 5' RACE reads through MiXCR, storing one row per CDR3 protein. The table has under 90,000 distinct CDR3 sequences, roughly 9% seen once. The sequenced sample was PBMCs. These receptors were taken from a man between 45 and 60 years old in good health. CDR3s leave out the opening cysteine and the closing phenylalanine or tryptophan. A D gene is named only where the DNA matches it firmly.

j_gene,len,v_gene,d_gene,CDR3aa
TRBJ2-2,13,TRBV27,-,ASSFGGFDTGELF
TRBJ2-3,12,TRBV20-1,TRBD1,SAGDSPSTDTQY
TRBJ2-1,13,TRBV9,TRBD2,ASSALAGGPHEQF
TRBJ2-7,15,TRBV20-1,-,SAGDPSFGGQTYEQY
TRBJ2-1,14,TRBV29-1,TRBD2,SVNSGGGRAYNEQF
TRBJ1-2,12,TRBV5-4,TRBD1,ASSRGQAVVGYT
TRBJ1-1,10,TRBV20-1,-,SADYLNTEAF
TRBJ2-5,12,TRBV5-8,-,ASTPRIGQETQY
TRBJ1-5,14,TRBV5-5,-,ASSSGIGSVGQPQH
TRBJ1-5,13,TRBV7-9,-,ASSFADSFNQPQH
TRBJ2-2,13,TRBV5-1,TRBD2,ASNTGLANTGELF
TRBJ2-3,16,TRBV5-1,-,ASSLRVGNRPSTDTQY
TRBJ1-1,14,TRBV20-1,-,SASRVGGRSYTEAF
TRBJ1-5,11,TRBV20-1,-,SARGQGNQPQH
TRBJ1-1,11,TRBV27,-,ASSYREGTEAF
TRBJ2-2,13,TRBV5-1,-,ASQLDGGMAGELF
TRBJ2-5,11,TRBV27,TRBD1,ASSDRGRETQY
TRBJ1-5,14,TRBV28,-,ASSRTRGRANQPQH
TRBJ2-1,11,TRBV20-1,TRBD2,SATAGVENEQF
TRBJ2-7,13,TRBV27,TRBD2,ASRNSGRADYEQY
TRBJ1-5,12,TRBV28,TRBD1,ASIQGAANQPQH
TRBJ1-1,12,TRBV18,-,ASSQAQEHTEAF
TRBJ1-4,13,TRBV5-1,-,ASSLAVTGSEKLF
TRBJ2-4,15,TRBV10-3,TRBD2,AISGSGREGAKNIQY
TRBJ2-1,14,TRBV7-3,TRBD2,ASRVTSGSSYNEQF
TRBJ2-5,14,TRBV9,TRBD2,ASSPRLAGGQETQY
TRBJ1-4,13,TRBV7-9,TRBD1,ASSPKGQGDEKLF
TRBJ1-2,6,TRBV20-1,-,SPLGYT
TRBJ2-3,13,TRBV20-1,-,SARNNRDRTDTQY